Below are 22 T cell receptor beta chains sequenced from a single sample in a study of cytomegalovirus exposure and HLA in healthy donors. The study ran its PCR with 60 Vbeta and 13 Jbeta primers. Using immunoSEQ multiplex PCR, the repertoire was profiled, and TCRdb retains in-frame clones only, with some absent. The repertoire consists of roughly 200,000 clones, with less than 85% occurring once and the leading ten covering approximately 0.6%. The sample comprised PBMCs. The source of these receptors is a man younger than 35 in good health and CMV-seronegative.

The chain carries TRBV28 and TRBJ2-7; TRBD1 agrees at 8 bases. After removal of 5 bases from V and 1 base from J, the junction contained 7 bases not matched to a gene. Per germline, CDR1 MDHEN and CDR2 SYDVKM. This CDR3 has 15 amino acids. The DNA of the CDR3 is TGTGCCAGCAGTACCGGACAGGGAGTATCCTACGAGCAGTACTTC. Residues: CASSTGQGVSYEQYF.

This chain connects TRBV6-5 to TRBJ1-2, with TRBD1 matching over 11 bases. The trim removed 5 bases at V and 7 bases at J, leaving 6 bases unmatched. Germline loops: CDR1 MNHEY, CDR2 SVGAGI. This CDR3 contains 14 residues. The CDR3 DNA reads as TGTGCCAGCAGTCTCCTCGGACAGGGGGCTGGCTACACCTTC. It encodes CASSLLGQGAGYTF.

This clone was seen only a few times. The CDR3 region has the DNA TGCGCCAGCAGCCCGGGGGGGTCGGGGATCTACGAGCAGTACTTC. Encoded protein: CASSPGGSGIYEQYF. This rearrangement joins TRBV5-1 to TRBJ2-7, with 8 bases fitting TRBD2. Per germline, CDR1 SGHRS and CDR2 YFSETQ. The CDR3 is 15 residues long. The V and J ends lost 4 bases and 3 bases, in that order; junction bases with no gene match: 9.

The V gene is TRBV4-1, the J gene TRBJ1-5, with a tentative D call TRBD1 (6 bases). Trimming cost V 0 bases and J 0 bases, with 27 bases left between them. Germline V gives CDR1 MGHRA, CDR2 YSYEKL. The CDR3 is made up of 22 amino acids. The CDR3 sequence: CASSQEIFSLSGTLISNQPQHF. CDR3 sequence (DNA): TGCGCCAGCAGCCAAGAAATTTTCTCTTTATCCGGGACATTAATTAGCAATCAGCCCCAGCATTTT.

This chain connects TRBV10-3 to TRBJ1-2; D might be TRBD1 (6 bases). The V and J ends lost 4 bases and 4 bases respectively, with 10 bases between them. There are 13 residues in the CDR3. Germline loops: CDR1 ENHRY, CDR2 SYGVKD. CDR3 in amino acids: CAISVGQIYGYTF. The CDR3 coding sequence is TGTGCCATCAGTGTCGGACAGATCTATGGCTACACCTTC.

CDR3 DNA sequence: TGCGCCAGCAGCTTGCTCGGACTAGCAGTCAATGAGCAGTTCTTC. Amino acids: CASSLLGLAVNEQFF. The chain couples TRBV5-1 to TRBJ2-1; 8 bases match TRBD2. The CDR3 length is 15 residues. J was trimmed by 6 bases and V by 1 base; bases with no gene match: 6. CDR1 SGHRS and CDR2 YFSETQ come from the germline V gene.

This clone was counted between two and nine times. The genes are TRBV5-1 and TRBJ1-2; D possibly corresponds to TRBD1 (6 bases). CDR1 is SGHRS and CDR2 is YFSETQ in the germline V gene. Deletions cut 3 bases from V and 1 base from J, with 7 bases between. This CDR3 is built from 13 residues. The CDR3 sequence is CASSWTVNYGYTF. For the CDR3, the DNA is TGCGCCAGCAGCTGGACAGTTAACTATGGCTACACCTTC. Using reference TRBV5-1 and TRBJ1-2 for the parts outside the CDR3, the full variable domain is KAGVTQTPRYLIKTRGQQVTLSCSPISGHRSVSWYQQTPGQGLQFLFEYFSETQRNKGNFPGRFSGRQFSNSRSEMNVSTLELGDSALYLCASSWTVNYGYTFGSGTRLTVV.

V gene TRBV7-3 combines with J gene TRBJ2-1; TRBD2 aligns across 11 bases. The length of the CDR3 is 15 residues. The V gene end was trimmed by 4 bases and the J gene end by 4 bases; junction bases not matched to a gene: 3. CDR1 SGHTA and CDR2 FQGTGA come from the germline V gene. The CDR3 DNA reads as TGTGCCAGCAGCTGGGGACTAGCGGCATACAATGAGCAGTTCTTC. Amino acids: CASSWGLAAYNEQFF. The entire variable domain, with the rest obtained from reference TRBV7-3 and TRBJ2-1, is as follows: GAGVSQTPSNKVTEKGKYVELRCDPISGHTALYWYRQSLGQGPEFLIYFQGTGAADDSGLPNDRFFAVRPEGSVSTLKIQRTERGDSAVYLCASSWGLAAYNEQFFGPGTRLTVL.

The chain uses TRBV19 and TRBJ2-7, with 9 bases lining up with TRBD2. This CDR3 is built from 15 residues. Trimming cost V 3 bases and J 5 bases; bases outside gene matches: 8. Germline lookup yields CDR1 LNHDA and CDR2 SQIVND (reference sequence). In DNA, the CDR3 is TGTGCCAGTAGTATGGCGGCTAGCGGGAACCACGAGCAGTACTTC. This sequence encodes CASSMAASGNHEQYF.

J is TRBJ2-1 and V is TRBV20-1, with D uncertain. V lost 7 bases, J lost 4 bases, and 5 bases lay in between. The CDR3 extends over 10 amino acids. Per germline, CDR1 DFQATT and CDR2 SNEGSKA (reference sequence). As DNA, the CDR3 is TGCAGTGGCGCGTACAATGAGCAGTTCTTC. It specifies CSGAYNEQFF.

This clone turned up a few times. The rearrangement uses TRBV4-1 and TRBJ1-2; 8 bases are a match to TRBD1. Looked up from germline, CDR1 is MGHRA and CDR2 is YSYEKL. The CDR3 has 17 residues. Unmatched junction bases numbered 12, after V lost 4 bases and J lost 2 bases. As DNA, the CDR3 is TGCGCCAGCAGCCTACGACCGGGACAGGCGACGAACTATGGCTACACCTTC. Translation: CASSLRPGQATNYGYTF.

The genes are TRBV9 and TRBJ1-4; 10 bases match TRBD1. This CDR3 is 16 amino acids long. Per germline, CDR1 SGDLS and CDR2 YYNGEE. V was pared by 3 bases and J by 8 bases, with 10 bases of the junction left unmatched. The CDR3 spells CASSGGQGRSVEKLFF. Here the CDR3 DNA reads TGTGCCAGCAGCGGGGGACAGGGGCGATCGGTGGAAAAACTGTTTTTT.

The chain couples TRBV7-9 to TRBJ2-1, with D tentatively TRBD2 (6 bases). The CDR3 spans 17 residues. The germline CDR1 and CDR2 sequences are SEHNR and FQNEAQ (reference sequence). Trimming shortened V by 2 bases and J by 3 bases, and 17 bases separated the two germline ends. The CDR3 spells CASSLTRRGKGYNEQFF. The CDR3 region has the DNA TGTGCCAGCAGCTTAACGCGACGCGGGAAGGGCTACAATGAGCAGTTCTTC.

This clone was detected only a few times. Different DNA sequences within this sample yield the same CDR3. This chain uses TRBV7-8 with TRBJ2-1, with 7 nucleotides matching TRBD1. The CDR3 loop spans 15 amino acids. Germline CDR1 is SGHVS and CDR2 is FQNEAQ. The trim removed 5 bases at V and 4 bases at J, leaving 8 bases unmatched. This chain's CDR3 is CASSVRDRAYNEQFF. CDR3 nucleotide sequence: TGTGCCAGCAGCGTCCGGGACAGAGCTTACAATGAGCAGTTCTTC.

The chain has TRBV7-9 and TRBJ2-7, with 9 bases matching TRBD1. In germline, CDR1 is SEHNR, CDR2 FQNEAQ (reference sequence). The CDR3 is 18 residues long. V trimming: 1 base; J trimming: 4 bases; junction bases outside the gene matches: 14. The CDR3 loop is CASSLVPLGTGRRYEQYF. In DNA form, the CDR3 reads TGTGCCAGCAGCTTAGTTCCCCTCGGGACAGGGAGAAGGTACGAGCAGTACTTC.

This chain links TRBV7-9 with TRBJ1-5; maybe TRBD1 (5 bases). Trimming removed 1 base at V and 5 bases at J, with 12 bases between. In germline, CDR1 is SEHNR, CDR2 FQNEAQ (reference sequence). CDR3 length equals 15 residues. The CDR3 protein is CASSLGQGGDQPQHF. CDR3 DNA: TGTGCCAGCAGCTTAGGGCAGGGTGGTGATCAGCCCCAGCATTTT.

CDR3 region: CAIGGQGAEQYF. In DNA form, the CDR3 reads TGTGCCATCGGGGGACAGGGGGCCGAGCAGTACTTC. The chain employs TRBV10-3 and TRBJ2-7; 12 nucleotides align to TRBD1. Unmatched junction bases numbered 2, after V lost 8 bases and J lost 6 bases. The CDR3 length is 12 residues. Germline loops: CDR1 ENHRY, CDR2 SYGVKD.

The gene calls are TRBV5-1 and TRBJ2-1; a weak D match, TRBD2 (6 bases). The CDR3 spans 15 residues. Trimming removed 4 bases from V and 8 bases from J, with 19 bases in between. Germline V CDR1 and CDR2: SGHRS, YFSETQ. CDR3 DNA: TGCGCCAGCAGCCTACGCGGCGGGACCGGGGATGAGCAGTTCTTC. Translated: CASSLRGGTGDEQFF.

This CDR3 reads CASSLNSRGQYF. The CDR3 coding sequence is TGTGCCAGCAGTTTAAACTCACGGGGCCAGTACTTC. The chain joins TRBV28 to TRBJ2-5; D might be TRBD2 (5 bases). The germline gives CDR1 MDHEN, CDR2 SYDVKM. This CDR3 has 12 amino acids. The V end was cut by 2 bases, the J end by 10 bases, with 11 bases between.

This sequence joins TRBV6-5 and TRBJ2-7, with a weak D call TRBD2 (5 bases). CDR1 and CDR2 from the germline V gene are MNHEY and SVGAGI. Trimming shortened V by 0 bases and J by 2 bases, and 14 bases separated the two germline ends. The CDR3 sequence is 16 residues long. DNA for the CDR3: TGTGCCAGCAGTTACTCGGGCGGGTGGGCAACCTACGAGCAGTACTTC. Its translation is CASSYSGGWATYEQYF.

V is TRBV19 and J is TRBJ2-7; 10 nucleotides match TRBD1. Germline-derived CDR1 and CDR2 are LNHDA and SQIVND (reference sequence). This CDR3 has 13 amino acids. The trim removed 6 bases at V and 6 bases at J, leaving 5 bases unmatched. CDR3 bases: TGTGCCAGTAGGGACAGGGGGACGGGCGAGCAGTACTTC. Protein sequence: CASRDRGTGEQYF.

This CDR3 is CAIRTTGTSGAYEQYF. CDR3 bases: TGTGCCATCAGAACTACCGGGACTAGCGGAGCCTACGAGCAGTACTTC. This rearrangement joins TRBV10-3 to TRBJ2-7; TRBD2 agrees at 11 bases. V lost 6 bases and J lost 2; bases outside the gene matches: 9. CDR1 is ENHRY, CDR2 SYGVKD, per germline. The CDR3 runs to 16 residues.